This paragraph reports one TCR beta chain. The antigen is unknown. The germline V gene encodes CDR1 SNHLY and CDR2 FYNNEI. The V gene lost 6 bases and the J gene lost 0 bases, with 14 bases spanning the gap. The CDR3 runs 15 residues. Libraries were prepared by immunoSEQ multiplex PCR; TCRdb keeps only in-frame clonotypes and omits some of them. The data hold about 35,000 clones, with roughly 82% observed a single time. ViraFEST assay sequencing came after antigen-specific CD4+ T cells were expanded with viral peptide pools. Cells that had been cultured for less than eleven days were the source of isolated CD4+ T cells. The participants, recipients of two vaccine doses, got either BNT162b2 or mRNA-1273. Neither prior SARS-CoV-2 infection nor positive nucleocapsid antibodies were present in the vaccine recipients. Half of the medium was exchanged for IL-2 medium on both days 3 and 7. This specimen belongs to a study of vaccination effects on CD4 cells after COVID-19. Study summary: Sampling occurred a median 72 days post second dose, range 14 to 241. Study-wide findings and caveats: Limitations: small convalescent group and missing early post-infection timepoints.

The source is a human donor who received a COVID-19 vaccine. Some clones in this sample may be carry-over from other donors' samples. The sequencing used CD4+ T cells from PBMCs cultured with HCoV-NL63 spike peptides, collected after COVID-19 vaccination. The chain uses TRBV2 and TRBJ1-1; D is unclear. CDR3 DNA: TGTGCCAGCAGCCCAAACGAGCTAATGAACACTGAAGCTTTCTTT. Its translation is CASSPNELMNTEAFF.